A single sample gave rise to the 3 T cell receptor beta chains below, sequenced in a study of blood T cell repertoires in COVID-19. Profiled with immunoSEQ multiplex PCR; TCRdb holds only in-frame clones, not every one. This sample yields fewer than 95,000 clones, of which roughly 90% are seen a single time; 25% to 35% belongs to the top ten. Sequenced input: peripheral blood. Every receptor here comes from a man over 45 with active or convalescent COVID-19.

The chain joins TRBV29-1 to TRBJ1-5; 12 nucleotides align to TRBD1. Germline V gene sequence: CDR1 SQVTM, CDR2 ANQGSEA. V trimming: 6 bases; J trimming: 5 bases; junction bases outside the gene matches: 2. CDR3 length equals 13 residues. The CDR3: CSVGDRGHQPQHF. The CDR3 DNA reads as TGCAGCGTGGGGGACAGGGGGCATCAGCCCCAGCATTTT.

In DNA, the CDR3 is TGTGCCAGCATTGCCGGGGGACAGAAAAACATTCAGTACTTC. Protein sequence: CASIAGGQKNIQYF. V is TRBV28 and J is TRBJ2-4, with D tentatively TRBD1 (7 bases). V lost 7 bases, J lost 4 bases, and 14 bases lay in between. This CDR3 spans 14 amino acids. Germline V gives CDR1 MDHEN, CDR2 SYDVKM.

This sequence joins TRBV18 and TRBJ1-2; D not certain. CDR1 and CDR2 from the germline V gene are KGHSH and LQKENI. The CDR3 totals 15 residues. V gave up 2 bases and J gave up 4 bases, with 14 bases separating them. The CDR3 nucleotides read TGTGCCAGCTCACCAGATGCCGTAACCAGCTATGGCTACACCTTC. Protein: CASSPDAVTSYGYTF.